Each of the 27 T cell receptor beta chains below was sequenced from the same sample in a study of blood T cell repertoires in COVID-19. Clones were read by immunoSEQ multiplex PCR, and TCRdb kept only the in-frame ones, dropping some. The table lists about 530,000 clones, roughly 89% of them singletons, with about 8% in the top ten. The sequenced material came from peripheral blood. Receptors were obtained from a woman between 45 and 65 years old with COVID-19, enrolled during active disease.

The CDR3 DNA reads as TGTGCCAGCAGCCAAGATAGGGGATTGCCCTACAATGAGCAGTTCTTC. This encodes CASSQDRGLPYNEQFF. The chain employs TRBV4-2 and TRBJ2-1; perhaps TRBD1 as D (5 bases). Germline V CDR1 and CDR2: LGHNA, YNFKEQ. Trimming removed 0 bases from V and 2 bases from J, with 11 bases in between. The CDR3 has 16 residues.

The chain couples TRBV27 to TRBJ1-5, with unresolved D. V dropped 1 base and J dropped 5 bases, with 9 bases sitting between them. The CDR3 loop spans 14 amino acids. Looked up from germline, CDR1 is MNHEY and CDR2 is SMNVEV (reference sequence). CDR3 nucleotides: TGTGCCAGCAGTTTATATGGTGGAGATCAGCCCCAGCATTTT. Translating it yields CASSLYGGDQPQHF.

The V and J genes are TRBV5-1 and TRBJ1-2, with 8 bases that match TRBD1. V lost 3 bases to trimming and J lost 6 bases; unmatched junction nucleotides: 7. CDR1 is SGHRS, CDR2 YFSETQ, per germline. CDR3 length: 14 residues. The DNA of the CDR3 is TGCGCCAGCAGCTCACAGGGGGGGGCTAATGGCTACACCTTC. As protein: CASSSQGGANGYTF. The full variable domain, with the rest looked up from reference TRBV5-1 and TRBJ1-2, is KAGVTQTPRYLIKTRGQQVTLSCSPISGHRSVSWYQQTPGQGLQFLFEYFSETQRNKGNFPGRFSGRQFSNSRSEMNVSTLELGDSALYLCASSSQGGANGYTFGSGTRLTVV.

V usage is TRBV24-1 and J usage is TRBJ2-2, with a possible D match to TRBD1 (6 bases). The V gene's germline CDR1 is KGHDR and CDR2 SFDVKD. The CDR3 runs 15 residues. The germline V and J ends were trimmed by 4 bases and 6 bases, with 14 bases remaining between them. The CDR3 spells CATSETGRGAGELFF. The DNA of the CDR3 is TGTGCCACCAGTGAGACGGGCAGGGGAGCCGGGGAGCTGTTTTTT.

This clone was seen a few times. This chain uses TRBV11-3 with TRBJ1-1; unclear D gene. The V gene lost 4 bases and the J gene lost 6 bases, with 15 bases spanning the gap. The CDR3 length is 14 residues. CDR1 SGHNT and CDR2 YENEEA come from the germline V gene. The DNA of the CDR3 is TGTGCCAGCAGCTCCTTGACTTTCTGGGCTGAAGCTTTCTTT. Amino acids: CASSSLTFWAEAFF. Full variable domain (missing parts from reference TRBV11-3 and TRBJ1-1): EAGVVQSPRYKIIEKKQPVAFWCNPISGHNTLYWYLQNLGQGPELLIRYENEEAVDDSQLPKDRFSAERLKGVDSTLKIQPAELGDSAVYLCASSSLTFWAEAFFGQGTRLTVV.

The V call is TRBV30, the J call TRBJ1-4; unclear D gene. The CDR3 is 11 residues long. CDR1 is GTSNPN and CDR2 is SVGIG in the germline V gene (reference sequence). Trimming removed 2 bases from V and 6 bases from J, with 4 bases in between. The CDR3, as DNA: TGTGCCTGGAGTCGGGATGAAAAACTGTTTTTT. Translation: CAWSRDEKLFF.

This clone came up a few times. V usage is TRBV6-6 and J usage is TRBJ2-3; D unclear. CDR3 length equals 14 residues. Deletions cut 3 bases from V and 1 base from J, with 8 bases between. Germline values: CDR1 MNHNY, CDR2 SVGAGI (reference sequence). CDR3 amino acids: CASSYSRRTDTQYF. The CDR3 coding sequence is TGTGCCAGCAGTTATTCGCGGCGCACAGATACGCAGTATTTT.

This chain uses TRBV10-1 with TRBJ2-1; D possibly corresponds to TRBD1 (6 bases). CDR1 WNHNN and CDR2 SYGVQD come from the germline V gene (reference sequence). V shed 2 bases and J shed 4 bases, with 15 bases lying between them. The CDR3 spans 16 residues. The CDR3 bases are TGCGCCAGCAGTGAGGGGGCGCATAGGGGGTACAATGAGCAGTTCTTC. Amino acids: CASSEGAHRGYNEQFF.

The CDR3 region is CASTLRGSGNQPQHF. The CDR3 DNA reads as TGTGCCAGTACCTTAAGGGGGTCGGGCAATCAGCCCCAGCATTTT. The gene calls are TRBV19 and TRBJ1-5, with D maybe TRBD1 (6 bases). V lost 7 bases and J lost 2, with 15 bases in between. The CDR3 is 15 amino acids. Germline CDR1 and CDR2: LNHDA and SQIVND (reference sequence).

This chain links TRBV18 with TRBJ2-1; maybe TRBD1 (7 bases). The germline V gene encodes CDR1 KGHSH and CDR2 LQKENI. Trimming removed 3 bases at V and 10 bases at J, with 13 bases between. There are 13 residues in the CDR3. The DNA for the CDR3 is TGTGCCAGCTCACCGCAGGGGGGCAGGGAGCAGTTCTTC. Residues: CASSPQGGREQFF.

For the CDR3, the DNA is TGCGCCAGCCGAGGGGGAAGGTACGAGCAGTACTTC. Its protein is CASRGGRYEQYF. The chain uses TRBV5-1 and TRBJ2-7; D perhaps matches TRBD1 (6 bases). Germline CDR1 and CDR2: SGHRS and YFSETQ. The V and J ends lost 7 bases and 4 bases respectively, with 12 bases between them. CDR3 length: 12 amino acids.

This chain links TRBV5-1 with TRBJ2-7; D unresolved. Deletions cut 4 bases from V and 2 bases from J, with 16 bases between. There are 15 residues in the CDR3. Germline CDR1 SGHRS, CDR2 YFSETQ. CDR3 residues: CASSLRPENTYEQYF. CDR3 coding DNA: TGCGCCAGCAGCCTGAGGCCAGAGAACACCTACGAGCAGTACTTC.

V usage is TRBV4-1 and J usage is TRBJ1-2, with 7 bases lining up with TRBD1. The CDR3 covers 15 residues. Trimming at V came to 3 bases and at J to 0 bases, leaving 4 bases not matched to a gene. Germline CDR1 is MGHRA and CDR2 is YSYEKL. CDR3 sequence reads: CASSHLGQANYGYTF. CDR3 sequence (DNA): TGCGCCAGCAGCCACCTAGGACAGGCTAACTATGGCTACACCTTC.

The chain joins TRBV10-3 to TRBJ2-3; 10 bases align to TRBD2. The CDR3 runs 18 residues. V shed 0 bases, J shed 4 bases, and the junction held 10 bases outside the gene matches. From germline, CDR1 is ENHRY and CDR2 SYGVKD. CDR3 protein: CAISESGKRGGLADTQYF. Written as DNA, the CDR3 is TGTGCCATCAGTGAGTCTGGGAAGCGGGGGGGCCTTGCAGATACGCAGTATTTT.

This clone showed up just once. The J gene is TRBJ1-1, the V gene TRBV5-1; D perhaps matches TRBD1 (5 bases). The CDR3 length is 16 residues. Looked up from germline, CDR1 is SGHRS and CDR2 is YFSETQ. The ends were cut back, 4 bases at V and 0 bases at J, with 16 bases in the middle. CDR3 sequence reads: CASSEQTGGLNTEAFF. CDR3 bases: TGCGCCAGCAGCGAGCAAACAGGCGGCCTGAACACTGAAGCTTTCTTT.

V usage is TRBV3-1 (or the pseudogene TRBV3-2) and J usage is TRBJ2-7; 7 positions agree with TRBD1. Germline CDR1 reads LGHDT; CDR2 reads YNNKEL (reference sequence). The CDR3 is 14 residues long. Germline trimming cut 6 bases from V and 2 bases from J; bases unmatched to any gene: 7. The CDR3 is CASSLIQGAYEQYF. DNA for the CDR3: TGTGCCAGCAGTCTTATCCAGGGGGCCTACGAGCAGTACTTC.

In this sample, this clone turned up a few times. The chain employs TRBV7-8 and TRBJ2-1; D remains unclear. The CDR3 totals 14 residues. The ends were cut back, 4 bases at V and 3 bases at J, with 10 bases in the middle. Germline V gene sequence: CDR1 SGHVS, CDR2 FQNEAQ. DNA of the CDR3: TGTGCCAGCAGCTCTACCGGGTTCTACAATGAGCAGTTCTTC. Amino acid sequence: CASSSTGFYNEQFF.

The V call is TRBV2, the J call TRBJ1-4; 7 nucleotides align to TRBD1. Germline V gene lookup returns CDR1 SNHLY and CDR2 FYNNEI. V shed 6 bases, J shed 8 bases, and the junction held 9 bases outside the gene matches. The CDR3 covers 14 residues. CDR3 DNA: TGTGCCAGCAGCGCGACAGGGTCCAAGGAAAAACTGTTTTTT. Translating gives CASSATGSKEKLFF. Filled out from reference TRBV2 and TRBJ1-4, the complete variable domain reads EPEVTQTPSHQVTQMGQEVILRCVPISNHLYFYWYRQILGQKVEFLVSFYNNEISEKSEIFDDQFSVERPDGSNFTLKIRSTKLEDSAMYFCASSATGSKEKLFFGSGTQLSVL.

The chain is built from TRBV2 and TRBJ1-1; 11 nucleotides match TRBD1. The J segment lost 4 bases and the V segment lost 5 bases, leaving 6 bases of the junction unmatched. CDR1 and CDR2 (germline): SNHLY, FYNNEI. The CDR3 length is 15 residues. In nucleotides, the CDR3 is TGTGCCAGCAGTCGGACAGGGGGCGAGGTCACTGAAGCTTTCTTT. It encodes CASSRTGGEVTEAFF. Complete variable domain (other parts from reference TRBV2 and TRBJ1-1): EPEVTQTPSHQVTQMGQEVILRCVPISNHLYFYWYRQILGQKVEFLVSFYNNEISEKSEIFDDQFSVERPDGSNFTLKIRSTKLEDSAMYFCASSRTGGEVTEAFFGQGTRLTVV.

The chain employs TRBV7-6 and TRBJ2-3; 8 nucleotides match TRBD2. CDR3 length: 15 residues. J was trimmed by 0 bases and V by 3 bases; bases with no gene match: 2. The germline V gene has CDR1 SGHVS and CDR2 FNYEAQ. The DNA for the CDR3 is TGTGCCAGCAGCTTGGCGGGGGGCAGCACAGATACGCAGTATTTT. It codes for CASSLAGGSTDTQYF. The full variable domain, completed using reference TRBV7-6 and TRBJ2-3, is GAGVSQSPRYKVTKRGQDVALRCDPISGHVSLYWYRQALGQGPEFLTYFNYEAQQDKSGLPNDRFSAERPEGSISTLTIQRTEQRDSAMYRCASSLAGGSTDTQYFGPGTRLTVL.

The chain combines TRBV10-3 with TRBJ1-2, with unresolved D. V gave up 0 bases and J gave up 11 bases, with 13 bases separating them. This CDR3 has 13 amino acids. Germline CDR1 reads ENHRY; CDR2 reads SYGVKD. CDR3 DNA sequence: TGTGCCATCAGTGAGTCCAGTGCTATAGCTTACACCTTC. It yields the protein CAISESSAIAYTF.

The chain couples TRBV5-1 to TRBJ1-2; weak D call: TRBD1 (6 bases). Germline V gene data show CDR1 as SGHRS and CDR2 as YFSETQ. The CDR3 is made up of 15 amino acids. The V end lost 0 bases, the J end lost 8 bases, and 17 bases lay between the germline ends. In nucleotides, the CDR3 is TGCGCCAGCAGCTTGGGAGGGGGAGGGCGTAGGGGCTACACCTTC. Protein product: CASSLGGGGRRGYTF.

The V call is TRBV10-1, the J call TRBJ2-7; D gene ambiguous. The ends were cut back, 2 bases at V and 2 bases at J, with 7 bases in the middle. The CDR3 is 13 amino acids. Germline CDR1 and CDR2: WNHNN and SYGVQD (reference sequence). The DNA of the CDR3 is TGCGCCAGCAGTGAGGTAGACACCTACGAGCAGTACTTC. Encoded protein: CASSEVDTYEQYF.

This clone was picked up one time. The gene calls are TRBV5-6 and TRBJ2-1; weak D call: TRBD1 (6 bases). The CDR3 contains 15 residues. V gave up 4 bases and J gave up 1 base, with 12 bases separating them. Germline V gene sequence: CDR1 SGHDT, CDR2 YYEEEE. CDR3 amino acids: CASSPTGPSYNEQFF. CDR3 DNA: TGTGCCAGCAGCCCTACAGGGCCATCCTACAATGAGCAGTTCTTC.

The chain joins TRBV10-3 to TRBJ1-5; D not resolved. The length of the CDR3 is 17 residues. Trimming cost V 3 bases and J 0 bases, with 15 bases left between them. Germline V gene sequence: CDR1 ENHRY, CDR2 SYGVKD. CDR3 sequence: CAISEEAPIFSNQPQHF. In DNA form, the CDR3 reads TGTGCCATCAGTGAAGAGGCCCCGATCTTTAGCAATCAGCCCCAGCATTTT.

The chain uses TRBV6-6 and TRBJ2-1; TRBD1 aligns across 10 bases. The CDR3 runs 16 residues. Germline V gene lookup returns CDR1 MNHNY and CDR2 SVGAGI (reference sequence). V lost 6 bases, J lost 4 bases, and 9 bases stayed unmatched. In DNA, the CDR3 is TGTGCCAGCAGCCGGGACAGGGGACCGGTTTACAATGAGCAGTTCTTC. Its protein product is CASSRDRGPVYNEQFF.

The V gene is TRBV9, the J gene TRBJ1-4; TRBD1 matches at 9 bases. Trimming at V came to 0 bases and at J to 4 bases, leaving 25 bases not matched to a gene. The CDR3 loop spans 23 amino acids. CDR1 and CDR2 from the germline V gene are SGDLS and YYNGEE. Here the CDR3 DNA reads TGTGCCAGCAGCGTAGGTCTGACAGGGGGGGGAACCTTAAGAACCAGCAATAATGAAAAACTGTTTTTT. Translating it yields CASSVGLTGGGTLRTSNNEKLFF.